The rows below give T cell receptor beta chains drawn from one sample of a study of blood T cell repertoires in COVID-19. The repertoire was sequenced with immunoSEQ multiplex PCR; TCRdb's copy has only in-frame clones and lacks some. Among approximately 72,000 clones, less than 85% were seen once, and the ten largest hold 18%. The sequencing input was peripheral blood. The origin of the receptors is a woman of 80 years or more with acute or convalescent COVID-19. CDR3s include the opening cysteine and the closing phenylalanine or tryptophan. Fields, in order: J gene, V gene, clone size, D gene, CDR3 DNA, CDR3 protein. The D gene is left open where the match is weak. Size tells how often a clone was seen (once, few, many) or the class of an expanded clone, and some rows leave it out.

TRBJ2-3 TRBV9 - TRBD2 TGTGCCAGCAGCGTAGGGAGCGGGGGGGCCACAGATACGCAGTATTTT CASSVGSGGATDTQYF
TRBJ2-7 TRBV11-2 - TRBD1 TGTGCCAGCAGCCAACAGGGGTACGAGCAGTACTTC CASSQQGYEQYF
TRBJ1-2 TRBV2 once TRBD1 TGTGCCAGCACAAGGGACAGGGTGCGCTATGGCTACACCTTC CASTRDRVRYGYTF
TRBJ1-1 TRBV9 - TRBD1 TGTGCCAGCAGCGTAGACCACAGGGGAGGACTGAACACTGAAGCTTTCTTT CASSVDHRGGLNTEAFF
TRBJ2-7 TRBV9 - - TGTGCCAGCAGCGTAGATTCGACAGAAACCTACGAGCAGTACTTC CASSVDSTETYEQYF
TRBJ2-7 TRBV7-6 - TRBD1 TGTGCCAGCAGCTTAGCCGCGGGACAGGGAACCTACGAGCAGTACTTC CASSLAAGQGTYEQYF
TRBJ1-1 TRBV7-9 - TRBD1 TGTGCCAGCAGACGAACAGGGGGTGGAACTGAAGCTTTCTTT CASRRTGGGTEAFF
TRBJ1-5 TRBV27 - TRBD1 TGTGCCAGCAGTTTAGGGGGACAGGGCGCTCAACATAGCAATCAGCCCCAGCATTTT CASSLGGQGAQHSNQPQHF
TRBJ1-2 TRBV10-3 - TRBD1 TGTGCCATCCGTCAGGGGGACAAGGGCTACACCTTC CAIRQGDKGYTF
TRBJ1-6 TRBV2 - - TGTGCCAGCAGTGAAGCCCTGTCTATTAATAATTCACCCCTCCACTTT CASSEALSINNSPLHF
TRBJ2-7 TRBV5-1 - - TGCGCCAGCAGCTCGATTGGACAGACCCACTACGAGCAGTACTTC CASSSIGQTHYEQYF
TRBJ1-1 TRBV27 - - TGTGCCAGCAGTCTCAGGGTCAGGGGGAACACTGAAGCTTTCTTT CASSLRVRGNTEAFF
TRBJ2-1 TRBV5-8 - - TGTGCCAGCAGCTTATGGGGAGACGGGGAGCAGTTCTTC CASSLWGDGEQFF
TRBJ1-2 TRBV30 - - TGTGCCTGGAGACTAGACCGGGGGGTAGGGTATGGCTACACCTTC CAWRLDRGVGYGYTF
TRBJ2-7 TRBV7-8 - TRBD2 TGTGCCAGCAGCTTAGAGTTAGCGGGAGCATCCTACGAGCAGTACTTC CASSLELAGASYEQYF
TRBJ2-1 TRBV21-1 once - TGTGCCAGCAGCAAAACATCCGGACTAGCGGCTCCGCCGCCCTACAATGAGCAGTTCTTC CASSKTSGLAAPPPYNEQFF
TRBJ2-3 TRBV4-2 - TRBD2 TGTGCCAGCAGCCGAGAACTAGCGGGGGGAAGCACAGATACGCAGTATTTT CASSRELAGGSTDTQYF
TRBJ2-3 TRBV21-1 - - TGTGCCAGCAGCAAGGCGGAGGGATGGGACACAGATACGCAGTATTTT CASSKAEGWDTDTQYF